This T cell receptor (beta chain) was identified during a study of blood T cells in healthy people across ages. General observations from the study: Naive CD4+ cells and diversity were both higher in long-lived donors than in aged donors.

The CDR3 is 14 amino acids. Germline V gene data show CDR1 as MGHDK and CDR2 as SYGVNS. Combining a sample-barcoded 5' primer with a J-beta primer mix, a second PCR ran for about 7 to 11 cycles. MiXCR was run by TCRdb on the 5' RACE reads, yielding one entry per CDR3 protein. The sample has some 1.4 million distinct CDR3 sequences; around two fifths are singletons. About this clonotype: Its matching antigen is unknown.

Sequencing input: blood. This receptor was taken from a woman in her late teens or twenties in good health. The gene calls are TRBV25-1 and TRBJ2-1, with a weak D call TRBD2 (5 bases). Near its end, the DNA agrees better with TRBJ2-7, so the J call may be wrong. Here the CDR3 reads CASSEGSVYNEQYF. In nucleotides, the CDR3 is TGTGCCAGCAGTGAGGGTAGCGTCTACAATGAGCAGTACTTC.